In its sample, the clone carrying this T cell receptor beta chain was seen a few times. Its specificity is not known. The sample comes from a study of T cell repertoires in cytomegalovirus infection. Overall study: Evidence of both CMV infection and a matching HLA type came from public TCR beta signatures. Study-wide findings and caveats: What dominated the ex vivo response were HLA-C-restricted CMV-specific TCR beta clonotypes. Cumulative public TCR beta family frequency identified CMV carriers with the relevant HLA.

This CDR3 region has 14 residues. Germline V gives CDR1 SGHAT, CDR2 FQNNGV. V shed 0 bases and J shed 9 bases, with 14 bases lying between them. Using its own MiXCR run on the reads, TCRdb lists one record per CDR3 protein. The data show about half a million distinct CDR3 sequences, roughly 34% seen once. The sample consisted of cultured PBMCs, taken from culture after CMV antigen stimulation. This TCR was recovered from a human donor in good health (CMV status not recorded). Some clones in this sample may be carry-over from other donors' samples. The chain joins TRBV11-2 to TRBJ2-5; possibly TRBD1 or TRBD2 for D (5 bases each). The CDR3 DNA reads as TGTGCCAGCAGCTTAGATCAGGGACGGGCGTCCCAGTACTTC. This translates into CASSLDQGRASQYF.